This TCR beta chain was sequenced in a study of T-cell reconstitution after alpha-beta-depleted transplantation in children. Unique molecular identifiers were built into the TCRbeta library. TCRdb itself ran the PCR reads through MiXCR, one entry per CDR3 protein. The sample yields tens of thousands of distinct CDR3 sequences, around 50% seen once. Trimming took 7 bases from V and 12 from J, leaving 21 bases between them. This CDR3 is built from 13 residues. This clonotype has at least ten counts. The gene calls are TRBV12-3 or TRBV12-4 and TRBJ1-1; a weak D match, TRBD1 (6 bases). This specimen consisted of peripheral blood, obtained before TCRalphabeta/CD19-depleted stem cell transplant. The sequence came from a boy less than two years old with SCID, due to receive a stem cell transplant. Here the CDR3 DNA reads TGTGCCAGCACCCCTCAGGGGTGGGGGCGAACTTTCTTT. Its protein product is CASTPQGWGRTFF.